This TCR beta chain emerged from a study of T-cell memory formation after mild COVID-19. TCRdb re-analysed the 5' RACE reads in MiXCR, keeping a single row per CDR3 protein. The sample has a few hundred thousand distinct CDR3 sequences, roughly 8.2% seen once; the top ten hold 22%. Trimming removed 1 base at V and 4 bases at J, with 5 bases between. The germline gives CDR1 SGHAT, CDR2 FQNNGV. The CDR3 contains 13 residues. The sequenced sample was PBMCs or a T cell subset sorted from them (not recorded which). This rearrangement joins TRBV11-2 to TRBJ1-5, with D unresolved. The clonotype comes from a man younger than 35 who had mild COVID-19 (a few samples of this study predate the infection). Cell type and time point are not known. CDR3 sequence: CASSLGANQPQHF. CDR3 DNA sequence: TGTGCCAGCAGCTTAGGAGCGAATCAGCCCCAGCATTTT. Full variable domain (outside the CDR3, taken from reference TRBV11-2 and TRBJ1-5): EAGVAQSPRYKIIEKRQSVAFWCNPISGHATLYWYQQILGQGPKLLIQFQNNGVVDDSQLPKDRFSAERLKGVDSTLKIQPAKLEDSAVYLCASSLGANQPQHFGDGTRLSIL.